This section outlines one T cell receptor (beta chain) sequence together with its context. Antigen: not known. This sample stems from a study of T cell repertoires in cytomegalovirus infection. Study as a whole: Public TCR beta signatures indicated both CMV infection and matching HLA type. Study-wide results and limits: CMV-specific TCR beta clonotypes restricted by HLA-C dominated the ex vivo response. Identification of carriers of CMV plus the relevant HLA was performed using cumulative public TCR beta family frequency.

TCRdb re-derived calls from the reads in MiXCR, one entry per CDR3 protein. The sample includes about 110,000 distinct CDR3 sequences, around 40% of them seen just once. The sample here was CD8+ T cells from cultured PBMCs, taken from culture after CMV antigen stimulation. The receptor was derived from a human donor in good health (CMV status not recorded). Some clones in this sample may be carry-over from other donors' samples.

This chain's CDR3 is CASSGLGRPSSYEQYF. CDR3 coding DNA: TGTGCCAGCAGTGGCCTTGGACGGCCAAGCTCCTACGAGCAGTACTTC. This chain joins TRBV6-1 and TRBJ2-7; no clear D gene. CDR3 length: 16 amino acids. Trimming pared 4 bases from V and 0 bases from J, leaving 16 bases between. The germline V gene has CDR1 MNHNS and CDR2 SASEGT.